This is a list of T cell receptor beta chains from one sample in a study of identical twins. TCRdb called the 5' RACE reads again in MiXCR, with one record for every CDR3 protein. This sample yields hundreds of thousands of distinct CDR3 sequences, of which roughly 18% are seen a single time; under 15% belongs to the top ten. These data were also reused for a study on T cells expressing NK-cell markers.

Material for sequencing was PBMCs. The origin of the receptors is a woman under 30 in good health. Both conserved end residues are part of each CDR3.

TRBV6-8	TRBJ1-1	CASHYSDVPRTEAFF
TRBV20-1	TRBJ2-2	CSAKPSGYTGELFF
TRBV5-1	TRBJ1-1	CASSLMGPADTEAFF
TRBV7-8	TRBJ1-1	CASSLNLMGSRNTEAFF
TRBV5-5	TRBJ2-2	CASSLAAGLNTGELFF
TRBV20-1	TRBJ2-7	CSATPRGLVYEQYF
TRBV29-1	TRBJ2-1	CSVEEITGKYNEQFF
TRBV12-3/TRBV12-4	TRBJ2-5	CASRPIAGGETQYF
TRBV5-1	TRBJ2-1	CASSPTPAGGSSEQFF
TRBV9	TRBJ1-5	CASSPDRGGREPQHF
TRBV7-2	TRBJ1-2	CASSLGDSLIYGYTF
TRBV5-1	TRBJ2-3	CASSLGTSSADTQYF
TRBV7-9	TRBJ2-1	CASSLNGGNEQFF
TRBV21-1	TRBJ1-2	CASSKALPDATGGYTF
TRBV20-1	TRBJ2-3	CSAAPLTSRGADTQYF
TRBV20-1	TRBJ1-3	CSATDRGSGNTIYF
TRBV12-3/TRBV12-4	TRBJ2-3	CASSLGGGRQYTQYF
TRBV10-2	TRBJ2-3	CASSVGATKTDTQYF
TRBV7-2	TRBJ2-7	CASSLELDEQYF
TRBV6-5	TRBJ2-2	CASSYGRGGQTGELFF
TRBV7-2	TRBJ1-1	CASSHYLESEAFF
TRBV20-1	TRBJ2-5	CSASGLAGGLAETQYF
TRBV29-1	TRBJ1-6	CSVGTGNSSPLHF
TRBV20-1	TRBJ1-1	CRMQEKTREDEAFF
TRBV18	TRBJ2-7	CASSPPQGSYEQYF
TRBV4-3	TRBJ2-1	CASSQGRETYRNEQFF
TRBV15	TRBJ2-3	CATSLNSANTDTQYF
TRBV18	TRBJ2-2	CASFSGRRTGELFF
TRBV12-3/TRBV12-4	TRBJ2-5	CASSHASGTQYF
TRBV4-3	TRBJ2-3	CASSQSAGVSDTQYF
TRBV4-3	TRBJ2-7	CASSQDLGGAPSSYEQYF
TRBV7-8	TRBJ2-1	CASNPRARGPSLHYNEQFF
TRBV6-6	TRBJ1-2	CASNGNYGYTF
TRBV20-1	TRBJ2-7	CSAADLQGLSYEQYF
TRBV5-6	TRBJ1-6	CASSHELPGTLHF
TRBV4-3	TRBJ2-3	CASSQGLSGTTDTQYF
TRBV6-5	TRBJ2-3	CASSHKQGARDTQYF
TRBV18	TRBJ2-1	CASSRGQGVYNEQFF
TRBV7-2	TRBJ1-1	CASSLARGQGWTEAFF
TRBV4-3	TRBJ2-1	CASSQREGGLAGVINEQFF
TRBV5-6	TRBJ2-7	CASSFWDRRYEQYF
TRBV7-9	TRBJ1-3	CASSPPSPGSSGNTIYF
TRBV12-3/TRBV12-4	TRBJ2-7	CASSYATYAYEQYF
TRBV7-2	TRBJ2-1	CASSLAGREAGEQFF
TRBV12-3/TRBV12-4	TRBJ1-2	CASSPTEYGYTF
TRBV7-2	TRBJ2-1	CASSLGLVSSYNEQFF